Given below is one T cell receptor (beta chain) in context. Antigen unknown. This record comes from a study of OX40 agonist ivuxolimab in advanced cancers. Overall study context: Ivuxolimab was administered intravenously to patients at 0.01 to 10 mg/kg every 2 weeks. Study conclusions and caveats: On average, CD8+ T cells showed a greater number of expanded clones than CD4+.

This CDR3 spans 14 amino acids. The V end was cut by 2 bases, the J end by 1 base, with 8 bases between. The germline V gene has CDR1 ENHRY and CDR2 SYGVKD. The method was immunoSEQ multiplex PCR; TCRdb's version includes in-frame clones alone and lacks a portion of them. The repertoire consists of fewer than 95,000 clones, with about 80% occurring once and the leading ten covering 0.44%. This clonotype was obtained from an adult with an advanced solid tumor such as melanoma, head and neck, liver or kidney cancer. This chain connects TRBV10-3 to TRBJ1-1, with no clear D. This material consisted of CD4+ or CD8+ T cells sorted from blood, taken in a trial of the OX40 agonist ivuxolimab. CDR3 in DNA: TGTGCCATCAGTGAGGTCAGTTCGAACACTGAAGCTTTCTTT. It yields the protein CAISEVSSNTEAFF.